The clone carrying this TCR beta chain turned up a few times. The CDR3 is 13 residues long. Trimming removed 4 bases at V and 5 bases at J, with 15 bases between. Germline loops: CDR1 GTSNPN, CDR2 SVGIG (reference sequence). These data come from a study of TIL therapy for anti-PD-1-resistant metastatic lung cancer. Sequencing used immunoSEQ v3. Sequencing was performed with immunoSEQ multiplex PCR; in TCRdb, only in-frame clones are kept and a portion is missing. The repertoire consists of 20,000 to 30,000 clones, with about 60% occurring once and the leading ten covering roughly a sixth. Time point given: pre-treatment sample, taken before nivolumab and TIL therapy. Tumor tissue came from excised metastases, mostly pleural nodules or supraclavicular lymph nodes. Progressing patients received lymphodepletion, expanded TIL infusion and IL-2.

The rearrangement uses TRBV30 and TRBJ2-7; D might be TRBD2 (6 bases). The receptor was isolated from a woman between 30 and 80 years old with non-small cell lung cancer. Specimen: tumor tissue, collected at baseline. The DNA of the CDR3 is TGTGCCTGGAAAGCGGGCCCAAGGCACGAGCAGTACTTC. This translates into CAWKAGPRHEQYF.